Included here is one TCR beta chain sequence, with context. Its antigen remains unknown. TCRdb fed the RT-PCR reads into MiXCR, producing one record per CDR3 protein. The sample consists of over 400,000 distinct CDR3 sequences, about a tenth of them appearing once. The germline gives CDR1 PRHDT, CDR2 FYEKMQ (reference sequence). CDR3 length: 15 residues. J gave up 3 bases and V 0 bases, and 4 bases lay outside the gene matches. The data derive from a study of response to subunit inactivated influenza vaccine. General study points: Researchers suggested that each seasonal influenza vaccination recruits few new T cells.

V and J are TRBV13 and TRBJ2-7; 8 bases line up with TRBD1. The sequence was collected from a man aged 50 to 60 who received an inactivated influenza vaccine. Sequencing used PBMCs from blood, obtained roughly 46 days after vaccination. CDR3 coding DNA: TGTGCCAGCAGCTTAGGACAGGGGGAGTTCTACGAGCAGTACTTC. Protein product: CASSLGQGEFYEQYF.